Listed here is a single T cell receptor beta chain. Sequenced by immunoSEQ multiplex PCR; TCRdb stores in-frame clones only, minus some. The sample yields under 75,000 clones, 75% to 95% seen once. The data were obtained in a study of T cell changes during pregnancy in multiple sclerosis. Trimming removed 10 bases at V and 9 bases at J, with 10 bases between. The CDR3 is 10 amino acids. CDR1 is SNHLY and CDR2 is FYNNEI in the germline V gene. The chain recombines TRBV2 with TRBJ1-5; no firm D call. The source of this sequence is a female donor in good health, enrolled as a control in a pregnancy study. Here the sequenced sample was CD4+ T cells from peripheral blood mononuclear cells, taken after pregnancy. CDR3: CATGRGPQHF. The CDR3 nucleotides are TGTGCCACAGGTCGGGGGCCCCAGCATTTT.